Listed below are T cell receptor beta chains from one sample, sequenced in a study of blood T cells in healthy people across ages. One entry per CDR3 protein results from TCRdb running MiXCR on the 5' RACE reads. The top ten hold around 30% of the sample, which has about 670,000 distinct CDR3 sequences, roughly two fifths seen once. The sample comprised blood. The receptors come from an elderly man in good health. The CDR3 runs from the conserved cysteine through the conserved F or W. D genes are given only for firm matches. Only part of the rows carry a size: once, few, many, or a class if the clone is expanded.

clone_size,v_call,d_call,j_call,cdr3_aa,cdr3_nt
-,TRBV20-1,-,TRBJ2-2,CSARAGTKNTGELFF,TGCAGTGCTAGAGCCGGGACCAAGAACACCGGGGAGCTGTTTTTT
few,TRBV28,-,TRBJ2-6,CASSAGGAWGANVLTF,TGTGCCAGCAGCGCAGGTGGGGCATGGGGGGCCAACGTCCTGACTTTC
few,TRBV25-1,-,TRBJ1-1,CASSGAGHGVGGSEAFF,TGTGCCAGCAGTGGCGCGGGACATGGAGTGGGAGGGTCTGAAGCTTTCTTT
few,TRBV12-5,TRBD1,TRBJ1-1,CASGPGQGDNEAFF,TGTGCTAGTGGTCCGGGACAGGGGGATAATGAAGCTTTCTTT
once,TRBV7-2,-,TRBJ2-2,CASSLTEMYTGELFF,TGTGCCAGCAGCTTAACGGAGATGTACACCGGGGAGCTGTTTTTT
-,TRBV5-1,TRBD2,TRBJ2-2,CAGSYSGTRSGELFF,TGCGCCGGCAGCTACTCCGGGACTAGAAGCGGGGAGCTGTTTTTT
many,TRBV29-1,-,TRBJ2-3,CSVARADTQYF,TGCAGCGTTGCGAGGGCAGATACGCAGTATTTT
-,TRBV7-3,-,TRBJ2-1,CASSLTNGGNEQFF,TGTGCCAGCAGCTTAACAAACGGAGGTAATGAGCAGTTCTTC
-,TRBV25-1,-,TRBJ2-7,CASSASHHGGAAEKTYEQYF,TGTGCCAGCAGTGCGTCCCACCACGGGGGTGCAGCAGAAAAGACCTACGAGCAGTACTTC
-,TRBV29-1,-,TRBJ1-4,CSVHTGAGEKLFF,TGCAGCGTTCATACTGGGGCGGGCGAAAAACTGTTTTTT
-,TRBV20-1,TRBD2,TRBJ2-1,CSARVGLAQNNEQFF,TGCAGTGCTAGAGTTGGACTAGCGCAAAACAATGAGCAGTTCTTC
many,TRBV20-1,-,TRBJ2-5,CSARDRNLLAQYF,TGCAGTGCTAGAGATAGGAACCTATTGGCGCAGTACTTC
-,TRBV12-3/TRBV12-4,-,TRBJ1-6,CASSLRVTLHF,TGTGCCAGCAGTTTGAGGGTAACCCTCCACTTT
-,TRBV5-1,-,TRBJ2-7,CASHVGLTGTYEQYF,TGCGCCAGCCACGTGGGATTGACGGGTACCTACGAGCAGTACTTC
-,TRBV12-3/TRBV12-4,-,TRBJ2-2,CASSNTDTGELFF,TGTGCCAGCAGTAACACGGACACCGGGGAGCTGTTTTTT
few,TRBV20-1,TRBD1,TRBJ1-2,CSAVNRGVYGYTF,TGCAGTGCCGTTAACAGGGGAGTCTATGGCTACACCTTC
-,TRBV5-1,TRBD1,TRBJ2-3,CASSPGQGLVTDTQYF,TGCGCCAGCAGCCCGGGACAGGGTCTTGTTACAGATACGCAGTATTTT
-,TRBV20-1,-,TRBJ1-2,CSVSGGADYGYTF,TGCAGTGTCTCTGGGGGGGCAGACTATGGCTACACCTTC
-,TRBV24-1,-,TRBJ2-1,CATSDPRTNSYNEQFF,TGTGCCACCAGTGACCCTAGGACTAACTCCTACAATGAGCAGTTCTTC
few,TRBV5-6,-,TRBJ2-1,CASSLIGRNNEQFF,TGTGCCAGCAGCCTTATCGGACGGAACAATGAGCAGTTCTTC
many,TRBV15,-,TRBJ2-4,CATSRDRGSFLNIQYF,TGTGCCACCAGCAGAGATCGTGGGAGTTTCCTAAACATTCAGTACTTC
-,TRBV5-1,-,TRBJ2-1,CASSSGQAGNNEQFF,TGCGCCAGCAGCTCCGGACAGGCGGGAAACAATGAGCAGTTCTTC
-,TRBV6-2/TRBV6-3,-,TRBJ2-7,CASSSRVGKSEQYF,TGTGCCAGCAGCTCCCGGGTAGGGAAGTCTGAGCAGTACTTC
-,TRBV11-2,-,TRBJ2-7,CASSLGSAHEFSYEQYF,TGTGCCAGCAGCTTAGGGTCAGCCCACGAATTCTCCTACGAGCAGTACTTC
-,TRBV13,-,TRBJ2-3,CAGSLVAGLITDTQYF,TGTGCCGGCAGCTTAGTGGCAGGGCTAATCACAGATACGCAGTATTTT
-,TRBV4-3,-,TRBJ2-7,CASSRGIGGTYEQYF,TGCGCCAGCAGCCGAGGGATTGGGGGGACCTACGAGCAGTACTTC
-,TRBV4-3,TRBD1,TRBJ1-1,CASSQDMNRGLTEAFF,TGCGCCAGCAGCCAAGATATGAACAGGGGGCTCACTGAAGCTTTCTTT
few,TRBV20-1,TRBD1,TRBJ1-6,CSAPGTGGASYNSPLHF,TGCAGTGCACCCGGGACAGGGGGAGCGTCCTATAATTCACCCCTCCACTTT
once,TRBV20-1,-,TRBJ2-7,CSATPGTSSYEQYF,TGCAGTGCTACCCCAGGGACCAGCTCCTACGAGCAGTACTTC
-,TRBV6-2/TRBV6-3,TRBD1,TRBJ1-5,CASRDTGGLRQPQHF,TGTGCCAGCAGGGATACAGGGGGCTTGCGACAGCCCCAGCATTTT
-,TRBV7-2,-,TRBJ1-1,CAGSLEGNTEAFF,TGTGCCGGCAGCTTAGAAGGGAACACTGAAGCTTTCTTT
many,TRBV4-2,-,TRBJ2-1,CASSQHRAYNEQFF,TGTGCCAGCAGCCAGCACAGGGCCTACAATGAGCAGTTCTTC
-,TRBV9,-,TRBJ1-2,CASSSQQRYGYTF,TGTGCCAGCAGCTCCCAACAGCGCTATGGCTACACCTTC
many,TRBV6-2/TRBV6-3,-,TRBJ2-1,CASRPGTSLSYNEQFF,TGTGCCAGCAGACCCGGGACTTCCCTATCGTACAATGAGCAGTTCTTC
few,TRBV10-1,TRBD1,TRBJ1-1,CASSQRTGGMAEAFF,TGCGCCAGCAGCCAGAGGACAGGGGGCATGGCCGAAGCTTTCTTT
-,TRBV12-3/TRBV12-4,TRBD2,TRBJ2-7,CASTRTSESPYNEQYF,TGTGCCAGCACCAGAACTAGCGAAAGTCCCTACAATGAGCAGTACTTC
few,TRBV7-2,-,TRBJ2-1,CASSLDTSSYSEQFF,TGTGCCAGCAGCCTGGACACTTCCTCCTACAGTGAGCAGTTCTTC
-,TRBV6-5,-,TRBJ2-3,CASSYMGGPLADTQYF,TGTGCCAGCAGTTATATGGGGGGACCTTTAGCAGATACGCAGTATTTT
-,TRBV7-6,TRBD1,TRBJ2-1,CASSLGGQGRSEQFF,TGTGCCAGCAGCCTAGGGGGACAGGGACGTAGTGAGCAGTTCTTC
many,TRBV29-1,-,TRBJ2-1,CSVSAVRSYNEQFF,TGCAGCGTTTCAGCGGTCCGCTCCTACAATGAGCAGTTCTTC
-,TRBV5-1,-,TRBJ2-2,CASSLMTQPRELFF,TGCGCCAGCAGCTTGATGACACAACCCAGGGAGCTGTTTTTT
-,TRBV5-5,-,TRBJ2-3,CASSRGLGPGTDTQYF,TGTGCCAGCAGCCGGGGACTGGGGCCCGGCACAGATACGCAGTATTTT
-,TRBV30,-,TRBJ2-1,CAWSVPQASSYNEQFF,TGTGCCTGGAGTGTACCCCAGGCAAGCTCCTACAATGAGCAGTTCTTC
-,TRBV4-3,-,TRBJ2-3,CASSQELATDTQYF,TGCGCCAGCAGCCAAGAGCTAGCTACAGATACGCAGTATTTT
-,TRBV5-1,TRBD1,TRBJ2-5,CASSLIDRAETQYF,TGCGCCAGCAGCTTGATTGACAGGGCAGAGACCCAGTACTTC
few,TRBV7-2,TRBD1,TRBJ2-5,CASSLGSGQPETQYF,TGTGCCAGCAGCTTAGGTTCGGGACAGCCAGAGACCCAGTACTTC
few,TRBV4-1,TRBD1,TRBJ1-2,CASRLDRGPGYGYTF,TGCGCCAGCAGACTTGACAGGGGCCCCGGTTATGGCTACACCTTC
-,TRBV7-2,-,TRBJ2-3,CASSSGSPFWYF,TGTGCCAGCAGCTCCGGGAGCCCCTTTTGGTATTTT
few,TRBV2,TRBD1,TRBJ1-2,CASRDQGASNGYTF,TGTGCCAGCAGAGATCAGGGGGCGTCTAATGGCTACACCTTC
many,TRBV20-1,TRBD2,TRBJ2-5,CSAPRTSGGVVETQYF,TGCAGTGCTCCTCGGACTAGCGGGGGAGTGGTAGAGACCCAGTACTTC
-,TRBV3-1,TRBD1,TRBJ2-7,CASSHRPGQGEGYEQYF,TGTGCCAGCAGCCACCGCCCCGGACAGGGGGAAGGCTACGAGCAGTACTTC
-,TRBV7-2,TRBD2,TRBJ2-1,CASSLVLASKNEQFF,TGTGCCAGCAGCTTAGTACTAGCGAGTAAGAATGAGCAGTTCTTC
-,TRBV7-2,-,TRBJ2-2,CASSLAGFTGELFF,TGTGCCAGCAGCTTAGCGGGTTTCACCGGGGAGCTGTTTTTT
-,TRBV27,-,TRBJ1-4,CASSPWRQNLVEKLFF,TGTGCCAGCAGTCCCTGGCGACAGAACCTTGTCGAAAAACTGTTTTTT